This T cell receptor (beta chain) was sequenced during a study of blood T cell repertoires in COVID-19. The overall study: Acute and convalescent COVID-19 specimens originated in the United States, Italy and Spain. PBMCs, B-cell-depleted T cells, or T cells provided the cDNA or gDNA that made up the material.

V was cut by 0 bases and J by 6 bases, with 12 bases left in between. CDR1 and CDR2 from the germline V gene are MNHEY and SMNVEV (reference sequence). The CDR3 covers 14 residues. In the original analysis: Amplification of reference gene primers provided the estimated nucleated cell counts. Using immunoSEQ multiplex PCR, the repertoire was profiled, and TCRdb retains in-frame clones only, with some absent. D and trimming were read from the DNA, whereas the V and J calls and clone size are those reported in that table. The table has roughly 330,000 clones, more than 70% seen once. Sequenced material: peripheral blood. The clonotype comes from a man between 18 and 35 years old who had recovered from COVID-19. The V call is TRBV27, the J call TRBJ2-7; D call uncertain. CDR3 sequence (DNA): TGTGCCAGCAGTTTATCACCCCAGGCGCTCGAGCAGTACTTC. Amino acid sequence: CASSLSPQALEQYF.